Sequencing of this TCR beta chain was carried out in a study of T-cell memory formation after mild COVID-19. Regarding the study as a whole: Contracting clones localized mainly to CM and EM when CD4+ and mainly to EMRA when CD8+. Clones shrinking between day 15 and 85 showed a balanced CD4/CD8 split, and those that grew later tilted toward CD4+.

Deletions cut 0 bases from V and 4 bases from J, with 11 bases between. This CDR3 spans 14 amino acids. Germline assignment: CDR1 SGHRS and CDR2 YFSETQ. TCRdb reprocessed the 5' RACE reads with MiXCR, giving one entry per CDR3 protein. The table has fewer than 650,000 distinct CDR3 sequences, 15% to 20% seen once. This clonotype was observed a handful of times. The antigen is unknown. The sequencing input was PBMCs or a T cell subset sorted from them (not recorded which). The chain joins TRBV5-1 to TRBJ2-7; no clear D gene. The clonotype comes from an adult woman who had mild COVID-19 (a few samples of this study predate the infection). Cell type and time point are not known. CDR3 region: CASSLEGRRYEQYF. As DNA, the CDR3 is TGCGCCAGCAGCTTGGAAGGGCGGAGATACGAGCAGTACTTC.